Below are 16 T cell receptor beta chains sequenced from a single sample in a study of T cell responses to AZD1222 COVID-19 vaccine listed by TCRdb under 2021. The time point label corresponds to: baseline before first vaccination. Receptor libraries were prepared by the immunoSEQ multiplex PCR assay. What TCRdb holds here is the immuneACCESS table cut down to in-frame rearrangements. Part of the clones is not present; checked against another copy, under half of the missing clones reflect an unresolved V gene, and the others are unexplained. For this sample there are 150,000 to 200,000 clones; just under 95% appear just once. More than 1.1% of the sample is in the top ten clones. This specimen consisted of peripheral blood, obtained on day 0 of AZD1222 vaccination. The receptors derive from an adult in good health.

This clone appeared a single time. The rearrangement links TRBV11-2 to TRBJ2-3; weak D call: TRBD1 (5 bases). The CDR3 spans 12 residues. Trimming cost V 7 bases and J 5 bases, with 10 bases left between them. The germline V gene encodes CDR1 SGHAT and CDR2 FQNNGV. CDR3 bases: TGTGCCAGCAAGGGCAGGGTAGATACGCAGTATTTT. Translating gives CASKGRVDTQYF. The variable domain in full, with the rest retrieved from reference TRBV11-2 and TRBJ2-3, is EAGVAQSPRYKIIEKRQSVAFWCNPISGHATLYWYQQILGQGPKLLIQFQNNGVVDDSQLPKDRFSAERLKGVDSTLKIQPAKLEDSAVYLCASKGRVDTQYFGPGTRLTVL.

This chain links TRBV27 with TRBJ2-3, with 13 bases lining up with TRBD2. CDR3 length: 16 residues. Germline V gene sequence: CDR1 MNHEY, CDR2 SMNVEV (reference sequence). J was trimmed by 11 bases and V by 0 bases; bases with no gene match: 8. CDR3 region: CASSLSTSGRGPGQYF. In DNA form, the CDR3 reads TGTGCCAGCAGTTTATCAACTAGCGGGAGGGGCCCGGGGCAGTATTTT.

The rearrangement uses TRBV15 and TRBJ2-2; D is uncertain. The CDR3 totals 13 residues. The V gene lost 3 bases and the J gene lost 4 bases, with 6 bases spanning the gap. Germline CDR1 LNHNV, CDR2 YYDKDF (reference sequence). CDR3 DNA: TGTGCCACCAGCAGTCGGGTCACCGGGGAGCTGTTTTTT. The encoded protein is CATSSRVTGELFF.

The chain carries TRBV11-2 and TRBJ2-1, with a tentative D call TRBD2 (6 bases). Per germline, CDR1 SGHAT and CDR2 FQNNGV. This CDR3 has 19 residues. V was cut by 7 bases and J by 0 bases, with 25 bases left in between. CDR3 DNA: TGTGCCAGCAAGAAGATTAGTCGGCGTCGGGGGAGCTCCTACAATGAGCAGTTCTTC. Its translation: CASKKISRRRGSSYNEQFF.

This clone came up once. V is TRBV7-2 and J is TRBJ1-1; D gene uncertain. Germline-derived CDR1 and CDR2 are SGHTA and FQGNSA. The ends were cut back, 1 base at V and 0 bases at J, with 9 bases in the middle. This CDR3 comprises 15 residues. The CDR3 here is CASSLGPVMNTEAFF. The CDR3 DNA sequence: TGTGCCAGCAGCTTAGGTCCGGTAATGAACACTGAAGCTTTCTTT.

The chain employs TRBV3-1 (or the pseudogene TRBV3-2) and TRBJ2-7; TRBD2 aligns across 8 bases. Germline trimming cut 1 base from V and 7 bases from J; bases unmatched to any gene: 9. There are 15 residues in the CDR3. Looked up from germline, CDR1 is LGHDT and CDR2 is YNNKEL (reference sequence). The CDR3 sequence: CASSQGAGATWEQYF. The CDR3 bases are TGTGCCAGCAGCCAAGGAGCGGGGGCCACCTGGGAGCAGTACTTC.

V usage is TRBV4-3 and J usage is TRBJ2-7, with 10 bases identical to TRBD2. The CDR3 runs to 17 residues. The V gene's germline CDR1 is LGHNA and CDR2 YSLEER. With V trimmed by 1 base and J by 0 bases, 6 bases remained unmatched. The CDR3 sequence: CASSQVLRTSGSYEQYF. CDR3 coding DNA: TGCGCCAGCAGCCAAGTGCTGCGGACTAGCGGCTCCTACGAGCAGTACTTC.

This clone was seen only once. This chain connects TRBV9 to TRBJ1-3, with D maybe TRBD1 (6 bases). The CDR3 has 16 amino acids. Germline CDR1 is SGDLS and CDR2 is YYNGEE. Between the trimmed V and J ends, which lost 0 bases and 2 bases, there was a span of 12 bases. CDR3 sequence (DNA): TGTGCCAGCAGCGTAGGCGGGGGGGCGCCTGGAAACACCATATATTTT. It yields the protein CASSVGGGAPGNTIYF.

The chain joins TRBV4-1 to TRBJ1-2; D not certain. CDR1 is MGHRA, CDR2 YSYEKL, per germline. This CDR3 region has 15 residues. Trimming took 0 bases from V and 8 from J, leaving 16 bases between them. The CDR3, as DNA: TGCGCCAGCAGCCAAGATTACGAGTTTCGGCGCGGCTACACCTTC. Protein product: CASSQDYEFRRGYTF.

V gene TRBV28 combines with J gene TRBJ1-1, with D tentatively TRBD1 (6 bases). The CDR3 length is 16 residues. Per germline, CDR1 MDHEN and CDR2 SYDVKM. V lost 3 bases and J 0 bases, leaving 14 bases between the germline ends. The CDR3, as DNA: TGTGCCAGCAGTTTTGAGGACAGTACCCTGAACACTGAAGCTTTCTTT. It specifies CASSFEDSTLNTEAFF.

V usage is TRBV7-6 and J usage is TRBJ2-5, with a tentative D call TRBD1 (5 bases). V gave up 1 base and J gave up 2 bases, with 8 bases separating them. CDR1 SGHVS and CDR2 FNYEAQ come from the germline V gene. This CDR3 is built from 14 residues. The CDR3: CASSLGGLQETQYF. The CDR3, as DNA: TGTGCCAGCAGCTTAGGGGGCTTACAAGAGACCCAGTACTTC.

The gene calls are TRBV11-1 and TRBJ2-3; D unclear. The V end lost 6 bases, the J end lost 4 bases, and 8 bases lay between the germline ends. The CDR3 spans 12 residues. Germline values: CDR1 SGHAT, CDR2 FQDESV (reference sequence). The CDR3 DNA reads TGTGCCAGCAGGGAAAGTGCAGATACGCAGTATTTT. Protein product: CASRESADTQYF.

This CDR3 is CASSSGVHYTGELFF. The CDR3 DNA reads as TGTGCCAGCAGCTCTGGGGTACATTACACCGGGGAGCTGTTTTTT. The rearrangement uses TRBV7-2 and TRBJ2-2, with unresolved D. Deletions cut 4 bases from V and 3 bases from J, with 12 bases between. CDR3 length equals 15 residues. Germline V CDR1 and CDR2: SGHTA, FQGNSA.

The rearrangement links TRBV5-6 to TRBJ2-7; no reliable D call. Germline V gene sequence: CDR1 SGHDT, CDR2 YYEEEE. V was cut by 2 bases and J by 0 bases, with 12 bases left in between. The CDR3 runs to 15 residues. For the CDR3, the DNA is TGTGCCAGCAGCTTCGGAGTTTCCACCTCCTACGAGCAGTACTTC. The encoded protein is CASSFGVSTSYEQYF.

This chain connects TRBV15 to TRBJ2-1; 9 bases agree with TRBD2. The CDR3 runs 17 residues. In germline, CDR1 is LNHNV, CDR2 YYDKDF (reference sequence). Losses at the gene ends were 3 bases for V and 4 bases for J; bases not matched to a gene: 10. The CDR3 DNA reads TGTGCCACCAGCAGCCAATGGGGCGGGAGGGGTTACAATGAGCAGTTCTTC. As protein: CATSSQWGGRGYNEQFF.

The chain uses TRBV12-5 and TRBJ1-3; no clear D. CDR1 and CDR2 from the germline V gene are LGHNT and FRNRAP. Trimming left V 2 bases short and J 0 bases short, with 11 bases between. This CDR3 has 16 amino acids. CDR3 in amino acids: CASGLPGPYSGNTIYF. The CDR3 DNA follows: TGTGCTAGTGGTTTGCCGGGTCCCTACTCTGGAAACACCATATATTTT.